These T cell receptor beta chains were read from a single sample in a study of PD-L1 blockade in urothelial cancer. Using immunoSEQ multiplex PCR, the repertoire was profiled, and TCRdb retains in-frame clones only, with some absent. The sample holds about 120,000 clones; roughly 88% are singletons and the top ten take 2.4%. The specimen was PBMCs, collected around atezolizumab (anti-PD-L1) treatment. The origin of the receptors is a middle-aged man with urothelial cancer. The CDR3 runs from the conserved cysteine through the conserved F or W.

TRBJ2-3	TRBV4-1	CASSRNEADTQYF
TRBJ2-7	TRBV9	CASSPTGSGSNEQYF
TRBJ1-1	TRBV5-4	CASSTGTGNTEAFF
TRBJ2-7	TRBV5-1	CASRLGLATYEQYF
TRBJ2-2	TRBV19	CASSIFTGELFF
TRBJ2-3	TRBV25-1	CASSDHHSGDVDTQYF
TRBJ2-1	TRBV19	CASAKDWMNEQFF
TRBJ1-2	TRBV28	CASSSISYGYTF
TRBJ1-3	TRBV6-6	CASSAQGGAGNTIYF
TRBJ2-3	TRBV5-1	CASSIEWTSGKDTQYF
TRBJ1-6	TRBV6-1	CASSLNWRNSPLHF
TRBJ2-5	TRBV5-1	CASSLVPDARETQYF
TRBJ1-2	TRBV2	CASSENAHPTGYGYTF
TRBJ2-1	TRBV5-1	CASSLEARWYNEQFF
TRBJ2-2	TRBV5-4	CASSTRAGGELFF
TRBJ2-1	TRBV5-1	CASSDRGGSNYNEQFF
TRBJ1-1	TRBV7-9	CASSLRDTEAFF
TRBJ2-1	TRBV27	CASTPTSGRMNEQFF
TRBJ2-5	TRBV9	CASSTGTSGTIQETQYF
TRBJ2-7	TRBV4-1	CASSQDSRYYEQYF
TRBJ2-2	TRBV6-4	CASSVEGGVTGELFF
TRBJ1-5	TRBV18	CASSPKQGQPQHF
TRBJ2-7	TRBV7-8	CASSDSSGSSPYEQYF
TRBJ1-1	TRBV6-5	CASRRTENTEAFF
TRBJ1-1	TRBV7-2	CASSLQGGQGNTEAFF
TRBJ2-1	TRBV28	CASSSSSAHNEQFF
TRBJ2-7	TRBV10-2	CSVGAMTDYEQYF
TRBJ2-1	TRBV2	CASSGLESSYNEQFF
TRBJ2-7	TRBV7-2	CASSLTGTSGRALNEQYF
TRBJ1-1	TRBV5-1	CASSFQGEGLYPFF
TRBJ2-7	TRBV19	CASSTLGGRNDEQYF